This entry lists 13 T cell receptor beta chains sequenced from one sample in a study of T-cell memory formation after mild COVID-19. From the 5' RACE reads, TCRdb called clonotypes with MiXCR, one entry per CDR3 protein. The sample records a few hundred thousand distinct CDR3 sequences, about a sixth being singletons. The sample consisted of PBMCs or a T cell subset sorted from them (not recorded which). The receptors originated from a man between 18 and 35 years old who had mild COVID-19 (a few samples of this study predate the infection). Cell type and time point are not known.

As concerns this clonotype: Possible read error: a much larger clone is one base away. The chain carries TRBV12-3 or TRBV12-4 and TRBJ2-1; TRBD2 might be the D (6 bases). This CDR3 is 11 amino acids long. The germline V and J ends were trimmed by 5 bases and 9 bases, with 8 bases remaining between them. As DNA, the CDR3 is TGTGCCAGCAGTGACGGGAGTGAGCAGTTCTTC. Translating it yields CASSDGSEQFF.

This clonotype occurred a few times. V gene TRBV6-5 combines with J gene TRBJ2-7; 7 positions match TRBD1. There are 13 residues in the CDR3. Germline-derived CDR1 and CDR2 are MNHEY and SVGAGI. V lost 7 bases, J lost 3 bases, and 6 bases stayed unmatched. This CDR3 is CASTSTGIYEQYF. DNA of the CDR3: TGTGCCAGCACCTCGACAGGGATCTACGAGCAGTACTTC.

This clonotype was seen a few times. This sequence joins TRBV5-1 and TRBJ2-5; no definite D call. Trimming stripped 0 bases from V and 5 bases from J, with 17 bases between. Germline V gene sequence: CDR1 SGHRS, CDR2 YFSETQ. CDR3 length equals 16 residues. In DNA form, the CDR3 reads TGCGCCAGCAGCTTGGCCGGTGGTAGTTTTATTGAGACCCAGTACTTC. This codes for CASSLAGGSFIETQYF.

The V gene is TRBV5-6, the J gene TRBJ2-7; weak D call: TRBD2 (7 bases). CDR1 is SGHDT, CDR2 YYEEEE, per germline. The CDR3 is 13 residues long. Deletions cut 0 bases from V and 7 bases from J, with 11 bases between. CDR3 protein: CASSLVGRGEQYF. In DNA form, the CDR3 reads TGTGCCAGCAGCTTGGTAGGGAGGGGGGAGCAGTACTTC.

The V gene is TRBV24-1, the J gene TRBJ1-2, with TRBD1 identical over 10 bases. J lost 8 bases, V lost 2 bases, and 7 bases had no gene match. This CDR3 comprises 15 residues. The germline V gene has CDR1 KGHDR and CDR2 SFDVKD. The CDR3 nucleotides read TGTGCCACCAGTGATTCCAGACAGGGGGCGCGGGGCTACACCTTC. This translates into CATSDSRQGARGYTF.

The genes are TRBV4-1 and TRBJ2-7; no definite D call. The V gene's germline CDR1 is MGHRA and CDR2 YSYEKL. V gave up 1 base and J gave up 2 bases, with 12 bases separating them. The CDR3 extends over 15 amino acids. The CDR3 region is CASSQVGPGPYEQYF. The CDR3 DNA follows: TGCGCCAGCAGCCAAGTCGGGCCAGGCCCCTACGAGCAGTACTTC.

This chain links TRBV5-1 with TRBJ1-5; tentative D call: TRBD1 (5 bases). Germline CDR1 reads SGHRS; CDR2 reads YFSETQ. Between the trimmed V and J ends, which lost 4 bases and 4 bases, there was a span of 9 bases. The CDR3 covers 13 residues. The CDR3 loop reads CASSPGPNQPQHF. CDR3 bases: TGCGCCAGCAGCCCGGGACCGAATCAGCCCCAGCATTTT.

This clonotype was picked up a small number of times. This sequence joins TRBV7-9 and TRBJ2-2; no clear D gene. Trimming removed 2 bases at V and 10 bases at J, with 11 bases between. The CDR3 has 13 amino acids. Germline V gene sequence: CDR1 SEHNR, CDR2 FQNEAQ (reference sequence). The CDR3 loop is CASSLIRAPELFF. The CDR3 bases are TGTGCCAGCAGCTTAATCCGGGCTCCGGAGCTGTTTTTT. The full variable domain, completed using reference TRBV7-9 and TRBJ2-2, is DTGVSQNPRHKITKRGQNVTFRCDPISEHNRLYWYRQTLGQGPEFLTYFQNEAQLEKSRLLSDRFSAERPKGSFSTLEIQRTEQGDSAMYLCASSLIRAPELFFGEGSRLTVL.

The table lists this clonotype with a few counts. The chain has TRBV6-6 and TRBJ2-7; D not certain. The germline V and J ends were trimmed by 7 bases and 2 bases, with 6 bases remaining between them. The CDR3 consists of 11 residues. Germline-derived CDR1 and CDR2 are MNHNY and SVGAGI (reference sequence). CDR3 DNA: TGTGCCAGCATCGATGCCTACGAGCAGTACTTC. Translation gives CASIDAYEQYF.

This clonotype has just a few counts. V and J are TRBV4-1 and TRBJ2-7, with D possibly called TRBD1 or TRBD2 (6 bases each). CDR1 is MGHRA and CDR2 is YSYEKL in the germline V gene. The CDR3 consists of 13 residues. V dropped 0 bases and J dropped 7 bases, with 10 bases sitting between them. The CDR3 sequence: CASSQDRGVEQYF. The CDR3 region has the DNA TGCGCCAGCAGCCAAGATAGGGGGGTTGAGCAGTACTTC.

CDR3 in DNA: TGTGCCAGCAGCCACAAACCCCCCCGGGGGGCAGGGGAGACCCAGTACTTC. It encodes CASSHKPPRGAGETQYF. This rearrangement joins TRBV7-7 to TRBJ2-5; weak D call: TRBD2 (7 bases). Trimming removed 5 bases at V and 5 bases at J, with 24 bases between. This CDR3 region has 17 residues. Per the germline V gene, CDR1 is SSHAT and CDR2 is FNYEAQ (reference sequence).

The DNA of the CDR3 is TGTGCCAGCAGTTACTCTGGGGGCCACGGGGAAAACATTCAGTACTTC. Its translation: CASSYSGGHGENIQYF. This chain connects TRBV6-5 to TRBJ2-4; D perhaps matches TRBD1 (6 bases). The length of the CDR3 is 16 residues. Germline lookup yields CDR1 MNHEY and CDR2 SVGAGI. Trimming cost V 0 bases and J 5 bases, with 14 bases left between them.

There are many counts of this clonotype. The rearrangement joins TRBV5-6 to TRBJ1-1, with D possibly matching TRBD1 (5 bases). CDR1 is SGHDT, CDR2 YYEEEE, per germline. The CDR3 runs 15 residues. Trimming removed 4 bases at V and 4 bases at J, with 17 bases between. CDR3 sequence (DNA): TGTGCCAGCAGCCCTAGGTGGGGGGTCGGCACTGAAGCTTTCTTT. Translating it yields CASSPRWGVGTEAFF.